Shown below are 20 T cell receptor beta chains from a single sample sequenced in a study of Ad26.COV2.S vaccination and SARS-CoV-2 variants. Only in-frame clones appear in the TCRdb table, and some are missing; sequencing was by immunoSEQ multiplex PCR. The table records approximately 420,000 clones, 80% to 90% of them present only once. Treatment given: 15 to 20 received Ad26.COV2.S at low or high dose, single or two shots; roughly 5 received placebo; per-sample allocation not given. Sampling happened 63 days after the first vaccine or placebo injection. Source: peripheral blood, taken in a trial of Ad26.COV2.S vaccine versus placebo. These receptors were taken from a person aged 18-60 years who received the Ad26.COV2.S COVID-19 vaccine or a placebo.

The V and J genes are TRBV5-4 and TRBJ2-2, with 11 bases aligning to TRBD1. CDR1 and CDR2 from the germline V gene are SGHNT and YYREEE (reference sequence). V gave up 4 bases and J gave up 10 bases; unmatched junction bases: 12. The CDR3 totals 16 residues. The CDR3 coding sequence is TGTGCCAGCAGCGCCTCCGGGACAGGGGGTCGGAAGGAGCTGTTTTTT. As protein: CASSASGTGGRKELFF. Full variable domain (rest looked up from reference TRBV5-4 and TRBJ2-2): ETGVTQSPTHLIKTRGQQVTLRCSSQSGHNTVSWYQQALGQGPQFIFQYYREEENGRGNFPPRFSGLQFPNYSSELNVNALELDDSALYLCASSASGTGGRKELFFGEGSRLTVL.

V is TRBV15 and J is TRBJ1-5; D gene ambiguous. CDR1 and CDR2 from the germline V gene are LNHNV and YYDKDF (reference sequence). The V and J ends lost 0 bases and 6 bases respectively, with 15 bases between them. CDR3 size: 16 residues. CDR3 coding DNA: TGTGCCACCAGCAGAGATTTAGGTGCTGGGTTTCAGCCCCAGCATTTT. Protein product: CATSRDLGAGFQPQHF.

The chain joins TRBV27 to TRBJ1-1; TRBD1 might be the D (5 bases). CDR3 length: 17 amino acids. V lost 5 bases, J lost 6 bases, and 25 bases lay in between. Germline loops: CDR1 MNHEY, CDR2 SMNVEV (reference sequence). The CDR3 region is CASSRGVAGTGSAEAFF. CDR3 nucleotide sequence: TGTGCCAGCAGTCGGGGGGTGGCAGGGACGGGAAGCGCTGAAGCTTTCTTT.

The rearrangement uses TRBV10-2 and TRBJ2-7; D tentatively reads TRBD1 or TRBD2 (5 bases each). This CDR3 contains 17 residues. Germline V lookup: CDR1 WSHSY, CDR2 SAAADI. Deletions cut 6 bases from V and 0 bases from J, with 21 bases between. The CDR3 DNA sequence: TGCGCCAGCAGGTTGGGCAGTGGGGCCGGGATCTCCTACGAGCAGTACTTC. Residues: CASRLGSGAGISYEQYF.

This chain uses TRBV4-1 with TRBJ1-4, with D unclear. CDR1 is MGHRA, CDR2 YSYEKL, per germline. V was pared by 4 bases and J by 12 bases, with 27 bases between. The CDR3 extends over 17 amino acids. CDR3 protein: CASSPLPSRVPLGELFF. The CDR3, as DNA: TGCGCCAGCAGCCCGTTACCATCCCGGGTCCCGCTTGGGGAACTGTTTTTT.

This chain links TRBV3-1 (or the pseudogene TRBV3-2) with TRBJ1-2; 10 bases match TRBD1. Unmatched junction bases numbered 5, after V lost 0 bases and J lost 7 bases. There are 15 residues in the CDR3. Germline CDR1 LGHDT, CDR2 YNNKEL (reference sequence). The CDR3 protein is CASSQDWDRGSGYTF. Written as DNA, the CDR3 is TGTGCCAGCAGCCAAGATTGGGACAGGGGCAGTGGCTACACCTTC.

The chain employs TRBV7-8 and TRBJ1-1; D unresolved. Germline V lookup: CDR1 SGHVS, CDR2 FQNEAQ. This CDR3 has 14 amino acids. V dropped 2 bases and J dropped 3 bases, with 10 bases sitting between them. The CDR3 loop reads CASSLPARYTEAFF. The CDR3 nucleotides read TGTGCCAGCAGCTTACCGGCCAGGTACACTGAAGCTTTCTTT.

The rearrangement links TRBV7-6 to TRBJ2-7; 8 bases fit TRBD1. Losses at the gene ends were 0 bases for V and 3 bases for J; bases not matched to a gene: 7. This CDR3 region has 16 residues. CDR1 and CDR2 (germline): SGHVS, FNYEAQ. This CDR3 is CASSLASTGGYYEQYF. In DNA, the CDR3 is TGTGCCAGCAGCTTAGCGTCCACAGGGGGTTACTACGAGCAGTACTTC.

The V gene is TRBV5-1, the J gene TRBJ1-1, with a tentative D call TRBD1 (6 bases). CDR1 and CDR2 from the germline V gene are SGHRS and YFSETQ. The CDR3 extends over 15 amino acids. V dropped 0 bases and J dropped 6 bases, with 15 bases sitting between them. The CDR3 loop is CASSLGNRVGAEAFF. The CDR3 coding sequence is TGCGCCAGCAGCTTGGGGAACAGGGTGGGGGCTGAAGCTTTCTTT.

The chain employs TRBV12-3 or TRBV12-4 and TRBJ1-1, with D possibly matching TRBD1 (5 bases). Trimming cost V 4 bases and J 2 bases, with 8 bases left between them. The CDR3 contains 13 residues. The CDR3 sequence: CASSSTANTEAFF. CDR3 coding DNA: TGTGCCAGCAGTTCGACAGCCAACACTGAAGCTTTCTTT.

This clone has a single count. The V and J genes are TRBV19 and TRBJ1-5, with D tentatively TRBD1 (5 bases). The V end lost 7 bases, the J end lost 0 bases, and 10 bases lay between the germline ends. This CDR3 comprises 14 residues. Germline CDR1 reads LNHDA; CDR2 reads SQIVND (reference sequence). CDR3 residues: CASMGDSSNQPQHF. The CDR3 DNA reads TGTGCCAGTATGGGGGATAGTAGCAATCAGCCCCAGCATTTT.

On this clone itself: At one of its ends the junction is not consistent with the germline gene, which may arise from a read error. The chain uses TRBV2 and TRBJ2-7; 8 bases agree with TRBD1. CDR3 length: 15 amino acids. Per germline, CDR1 SNHLY and CDR2 FYNNEI. CDR3: CASSLPGTGSHEQYF. CDR3 nucleotides: TGTGCCAGCAGCCTCCCCGGGACAGGCTCCCACGAGCAGTACTTC.

This sequence joins TRBV30 and TRBJ2-1, with a tentative D call TRBD2 (5 bases). This CDR3 spans 13 amino acids. From germline, CDR1 is GTSNPN and CDR2 SVGIG (reference sequence). V dropped 5 bases and J dropped 7 bases, with 15 bases sitting between them. In nucleotides, the CDR3 is TGTGCCTGGGGCACCTTCCCGGGGAATGAGCAGTTCTTC. As protein: CAWGTFPGNEQFF. Full variable domain (missing parts from reference TRBV30 and TRBJ2-1): SQTIHQWPATLVQPVGSPLSLECTVEGTSNPNLYWYRQAAGRGLQLLFYSVGIGQISSEVPQNLSASRPQDRQFILSSKKLLLSDSGFYLCAWGTFPGNEQFFGPGTRLTVL.

The chain is built from TRBV18 and TRBJ2-3, with D possibly TRBD2 on 6 matching bases. This CDR3 is 12 amino acids long. Trimming took off 6 bases at V and 4 bases at J, with 8 bases between the two ends. Germline CDR1 is KGHSH and CDR2 is LQKENI. This chain's CDR3 is CASSPGADTQYF. The CDR3 DNA reads as TGTGCCAGCTCGCCGGGGGCAGATACGCAGTATTTT.

In regard to this clone: The junction departs from the called germline gene at one end, perhaps through a read error. V gene TRBV11-2 combines with J gene TRBJ1-4, with D possibly being TRBD1 (6 bases). The CDR3 length is 11 residues. Germline V gene data show CDR1 as SGHAT and CDR2 as FQNNGV. The CDR3 here is CASSPDRSPIF. The DNA for the CDR3 is TGTGCCAGCAGTCCCGACAGGTCCCCTATTTTT.

The rearrangement links TRBV19 to TRBJ2-1; tentatively, D is TRBD1 (6 bases). This CDR3 comprises 13 residues. The V gene lost 4 bases and the J gene lost 9 bases, with 13 bases spanning the gap. The germline CDR1 and CDR2 sequences are LNHDA and SQIVND (reference sequence). CDR3 in DNA: TGTGCCAGTAGTAGGGGGCTTTTCGGTGAGCAGTTCTTC. It is translated as CASSRGLFGEQFF.

This clone came up once. The V and J genes are TRBV5-1 and TRBJ1-2; 7 nucleotides line up with TRBD1. CDR3 size: 16 residues. The junction had 6 bases not matched to a gene; V was cut back by 1 base and J by 0 bases. Per germline, CDR1 SGHRS and CDR2 YFSETQ. The CDR3 loop is CASSLPRQGTNYGYTF. The CDR3 DNA follows: TGCGCCAGCAGCTTGCCTAGACAGGGAACTAACTATGGCTACACCTTC.

The gene calls are TRBV2 and TRBJ1-3; no definite D call. V was pared by 3 bases and J by 2 bases, with 11 bases between. This CDR3 comprises 15 residues. Germline CDR1 is SNHLY and CDR2 is FYNNEI. CDR3 protein: CASSERPTPGNTIYF. The CDR3 DNA sequence: TGTGCCAGCAGTGAGAGACCAACTCCTGGAAACACCATATATTTT.

The chain couples TRBV4-2 to TRBJ1-2, with D possibly being TRBD1 (5 bases). The CDR3 is 15 residues long. The V end lost 1 base, the J end lost 2 bases, and 11 bases lay between the germline ends. CDR1 is LGHNA, CDR2 YNFKEQ, per germline. This CDR3 is CASSQVVGVNYGYTF. CDR3 DNA: TGTGCCAGCAGCCAAGTCGTAGGGGTGAACTATGGCTACACCTTC.

The CDR3 reads CASSQELGQGSYEQYF. In DNA form, the CDR3 reads TGCGCCAGCAGCCAAGAGTTGGGACAGGGCTCCTACGAGCAGTACTTC. The chain combines TRBV4-3 with TRBJ2-7, with 9 bases identical to TRBD1. Germline CDR1 and CDR2: LGHNA and YSLEER. Unmatched junction bases numbered 3, after V lost 0 bases and J lost 0 bases. The CDR3 is made up of 16 amino acids.